Listed here are 20 T cell receptor beta chains from one sample, sequenced in a study of cytomegalovirus exposure and HLA in healthy donors. PCR involved 60 Vbeta and 13 Jbeta primers. Clones were sequenced by immunoSEQ multiplex PCR, and TCRdb holds only the in-frame ones, with some missing. The profile covers 100,000 or so clones, with roughly four fifths appearing a single time and more than 9% taken by the ten largest. The sequencing sample was made of PBMCs. The receptors derive from a man aged 50-60 years in good health and CMV-seronegative.

CDR3 in amino acids: CASSVGGGESYEQYF. CDR3 bases: TGTGCCAGCAGCGTAGGAGGGGGAGAGAGTTACGAGCAGTACTTC. The rearrangement uses TRBV9 and TRBJ2-7, with a weak D call TRBD1 (6 bases). The CDR3 contains 15 residues. V gave up 0 bases and J gave up 4 bases, with 14 bases separating them. Per the germline V gene, CDR1 is SGDLS and CDR2 is YYNGEE.

The gene calls are TRBV6-5 and TRBJ2-7; D not resolved. The ends were cut back, 3 bases at V and 4 bases at J, with 16 bases in the middle. The CDR3 covers 15 residues. Germline-derived CDR1 and CDR2 are MNHEY and SVGAGI. The CDR3 nucleotides are TGTGCCAGCAGTTATCTTAACCGCCGCGGATACGAGCAGTACTTC. Translating gives CASSYLNRRGYEQYF.

The J gene is TRBJ2-7, the V gene TRBV15; possible D gene TRBD1, 6 bases. Germline values: CDR1 LNHNV, CDR2 YYDKDF (reference sequence). V lost 3 bases to trimming and J lost 0 bases, with 15 bases between them. The CDR3 totals 16 residues. CDR3: CATSRLVGDISYEQYF. The CDR3 DNA sequence: TGTGCCACCAGCAGGTTAGTCGGGGACATCTCCTACGAGCAGTACTTC.

J is TRBJ2-3 and V is TRBV7-9; 15 bases map to TRBD2. CDR1 is SEHNR and CDR2 is FQNEAQ in the germline V gene (reference sequence). With 5 bases clipped from V and 7 bases from J, the junction kept 7 bases outside the gene matches. The CDR3 has 16 residues. CDR3 in amino acids: CASSPGTSGRTNTQYF. CDR3 nucleotide sequence: TGTGCCAGCAGCCCCGGGACTAGCGGGAGGACGAATACGCAGTATTTT.

This clone has more than one count but fewer than ten. The chain recombines TRBV4-1 with TRBJ2-2; D might be TRBD1 (6 bases). Germline CDR1 and CDR2: MGHRA and YSYEKL. The length of the CDR3 is 16 residues. V lost 6 bases and J 0 bases, leaving 14 bases between the germline ends. The CDR3 nucleotides are TGCGCCAGCAGACTATTAACAGGGACGAACACCGGGGAGCTGTTTTTT. Protein: CASRLLTGTNTGELFF.

With regard to this clone: A read error may account for a junction end that differs from germline. The rearrangement links TRBV7-9 to TRBJ2-1; D is possibly TRBD2 (5 bases). Germline lookup yields CDR1 SEHNR and CDR2 FQNEAQ (reference sequence). The CDR3 runs 17 residues. The CDR3, as DNA: TGTTCCAGCAGCTTAGCGTCTAGCTGGGGCTCCTACAATGAGCAGTTCTTC. It is translated as CSSSLASSWGSYNEQFF.

V gene TRBV28 combines with J gene TRBJ2-3; maybe TRBD1 (6 bases). In germline, CDR1 is MDHEN, CDR2 SYDVKM. The CDR3 totals 13 residues. Trimming took 9 bases from V and 0 from J, leaving 10 bases between them. CDR3 region: CASHRASTDTQYF. CDR3 sequence (DNA): TGTGCCAGTCACAGGGCCAGCACAGATACGCAGTATTTT. Filled out from reference TRBV28 and TRBJ2-3, the complete variable domain reads DVKVTQSSRYLVKRTGEKVFLECVQDMDHENMFWYRQDPGLGLRLIYFSYDVKMKEKGDIPEGYSVSREKKERFSLILESASTNQTSMYLCASHRASTDTQYFGPGTRLTVL.

The chain carries TRBV30 and TRBJ1-2; TRBD1 matches 8 bases. The ends lost 4 bases at V and 4 bases at J; junction bases unmatched: 8. The V gene's germline CDR1 is GTSNPN and CDR2 SVGIG (reference sequence). This CDR3 has 14 amino acids. CDR3 in amino acids: CAWTRGGTGYGYTF. In nucleotides, the CDR3 is TGTGCCTGGACCAGGGGAGGGACAGGCTATGGCTACACCTTC.

The rearrangement links TRBV9 to TRBJ2-1; 11 nucleotides line up with TRBD2. This CDR3 contains 16 residues. CDR1 is SGDLS and CDR2 is YYNGEE in the germline V gene. V dropped 0 bases and J dropped 8; count of bases not matched to a gene: 7. The CDR3 bases are TGTGCCAGCAGCGTAGCCCCTTTACTAGCGGGAGATGAGCAGTTCTTC. It yields the protein CASSVAPLLAGDEQFF.

In DNA, the CDR3 is TGCGCCAGCAGCCGTCTTAACTCTGGGGCCAACGTCCTGACTTTC. Protein: CASSRLNSGANVLTF. The J gene is TRBJ2-6, the V gene TRBV4-1; D unclear. Germline assignment: CDR1 MGHRA and CDR2 YSYEKL. Trimming removed 4 bases from V and 0 bases from J, with 7 bases in between. The CDR3 loop spans 15 amino acids.

The chain couples TRBV30 to TRBJ2-5; maybe TRBD2 (6 bases). CDR1 is GTSNPN and CDR2 is SVGIG in the germline V gene (reference sequence). V was pared by 4 bases and J by 9 bases, with 18 bases between. The CDR3 length is 13 residues. The CDR3 DNA follows: TGTGCCTGGAAGGAGGGCGGGGCGGCGGCCCAGTACTTC. The encoded protein is CAWKEGGAAAQYF.

J is TRBJ2-3 and V is TRBV25-1, with 11 positions matching TRBD2. The CDR3 spans 15 residues. Per germline, CDR1 MGHDK and CDR2 SYGVNS. V lost 6 bases to trimming and J lost 4 bases; unmatched junction nucleotides: 6. In DNA, the CDR3 is TGTGCCAGCAGAATGAGGACTAGCGGGTCAGATACGCAGTATTTT. Translation: CASRMRTSGSDTQYF.

The chain couples TRBV18 to TRBJ1-5; no firm D call. The CDR3 has 16 amino acids. The V gene's germline CDR1 is KGHSH and CDR2 LQKENI. V lost 1 base and J 0 bases, leaving 10 bases between the germline ends. The CDR3 bases are TGTGCCAGCTCACCACAGAGAACTGATAGCAATCAGCCCCAGCATTTT. Translating gives CASSPQRTDSNQPQHF.

This clone was seen once. The V call is TRBV2, the J call TRBJ2-5, with TRBD2 matching 14 bases. Trimming removed 6 bases from V and 5 bases from J; junction bases left unmatched: 5. This CDR3 has 15 amino acids. CDR1 and CDR2 (germline): SNHLY, FYNNEI. The CDR3 sequence is CASRTGLAGVETQYF. CDR3 in DNA: TGTGCCAGCAGGACGGGACTAGCGGGGGTTGAGACCCAGTACTTC.

J is TRBJ2-1 and V is TRBV7-9, with unresolved D. V dropped 3 bases and J dropped 6 bases, with 6 bases sitting between them. CDR1 and CDR2 (germline): SEHNR, FQNEAQ (reference sequence). CDR3 length: 12 residues. The CDR3 spells CASSFAVNEQFF. CDR3 bases: TGTGCCAGCAGCTTCGCGGTCAATGAGCAGTTCTTC. The variable domain in full, completed from reference TRBV7-9 and TRBJ2-1, reads DTGVSQNPRHKITKRGQNVTFRCDPISEHNRLYWYRQTLGQGPEFLTYFQNEAQLEKSRLLSDRFSAERPKGSFSTLEIQRTEQGDSAMYLCASSFAVNEQFFGPGTRLTVL.

This clone is a singleton in its sample. This chain links TRBV10-3 with TRBJ2-7; D gene unclear. Germline V CDR1 and CDR2: ENHRY, SYGVKD. Trimming removed 0 bases from V and 1 base from J, with 10 bases in between. The CDR3 has 15 amino acids. The CDR3 DNA follows: TGTGCCATCAGTGAGTCGATTGGCCTTTCCTACGAGCAGTACTTC. This gives the protein CAISESIGLSYEQYF.

The gene calls are TRBV5-1 and TRBJ2-1, with D perhaps TRBD2 (5 bases). Per germline, CDR1 SGHRS and CDR2 YFSETQ. Trimming cost V 0 bases and J 8 bases, with 18 bases left between them. The CDR3 sequence is 16 residues long. In DNA, the CDR3 is TGCGCCAGCAGCTTGGGGAGGTCCCCTAGAACGGATGAGCAGTTCTTC. As protein: CASSLGRSPRTDEQFF. Based on the CDR3 plus reference TRBV5-1 and TRBJ2-1, the full variable domain is KAGVTQTPRYLIKTRGQQVTLSCSPISGHRSVSWYQQTPGQGLQFLFEYFSETQRNKGNFPGRFSGRQFSNSRSEMNVSTLELGDSALYLCASSLGRSPRTDEQFFGPGTRLTVL.

The J gene is TRBJ2-5, the V gene TRBV6-6, with D possibly TRBD2 on 6 matching bases. Germline assignment: CDR1 MNHNY and CDR2 SVGAGI (reference sequence). Trimming stripped 6 bases from V and 1 base from J, with 12 bases between. The CDR3 extends over 14 amino acids. The CDR3, as DNA: TGTGCCAGCAGCACAGGAGGGCCCCAAGAGACCCAGTACTTC. It is translated as CASSTGGPQETQYF.

The chain combines TRBV28 with TRBJ1-2, with D unresolved. The CDR3 loop spans 12 amino acids. Germline CDR1 MDHEN, CDR2 SYDVKM. The V and J ends lost 7 bases and 8 bases respectively, with 14 bases between them. The CDR3 nucleotides are TGTGCCAGCACGACTCCAACCGGGGGCTACACCTTC. Translated, it gives CASTTPTGGYTF.

The sample holds a few counts of this clone. The CDR3 DNA reads as TGTGCCATCAGTTCCCTCTTTGGAGGGCCGACAGATACGCAGTATTTT. Translating it yields CAISSLFGGPTDTQYF. The chain combines TRBV10-3 with TRBJ2-3, with D possibly matching TRBD2 (6 bases). Germline V gene sequence: CDR1 ENHRY, CDR2 SYGVKD. The CDR3 runs 16 residues. Trimming shortened V by 5 bases and J by 3 bases, and 18 bases separated the two germline ends.